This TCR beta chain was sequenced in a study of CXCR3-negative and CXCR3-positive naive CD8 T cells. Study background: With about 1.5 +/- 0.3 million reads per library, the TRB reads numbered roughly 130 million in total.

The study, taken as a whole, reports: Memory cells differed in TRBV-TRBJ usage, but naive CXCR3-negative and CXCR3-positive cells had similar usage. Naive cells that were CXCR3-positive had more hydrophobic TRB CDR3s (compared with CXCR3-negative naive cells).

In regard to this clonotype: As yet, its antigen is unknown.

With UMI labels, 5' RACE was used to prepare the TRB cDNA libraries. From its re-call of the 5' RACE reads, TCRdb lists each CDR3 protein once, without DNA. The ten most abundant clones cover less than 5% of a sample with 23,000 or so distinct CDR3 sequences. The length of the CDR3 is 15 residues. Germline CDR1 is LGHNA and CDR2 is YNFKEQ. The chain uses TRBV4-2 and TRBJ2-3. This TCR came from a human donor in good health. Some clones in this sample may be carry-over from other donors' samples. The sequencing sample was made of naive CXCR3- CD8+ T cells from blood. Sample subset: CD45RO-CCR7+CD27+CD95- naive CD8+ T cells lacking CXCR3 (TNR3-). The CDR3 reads CASSQELPSTDTQYF.